One T cell receptor beta chain is described in this entry. The target of this receptor is not known. One base away there is no much larger clone; base qualities are not given. Relative to germline, V is 0 bases shorter and J is 4 bases shorter, with 9 bases between their ends. Inclusive of the bounding cysteine and phenylalanine, the CDR3 is 15 residues long. This entry keeps only the CDR3 DNA: 45 bases, framed from base 1. Via the germline V gene (reference sequence), CDR1 is LGHDT and CDR2 YNNKEL. Collaborating institutions collected whole blood in K2EDTA tubes following their own protocols. Collaborator samples were shipped for TCRbeta analysis as frozen whole blood, isolated PBMCs, or DNA extracted from either sample type. The data are from a study of blood T cell repertoires in COVID-19 (dated by TCRdb to about 2020). For context, the study as a whole: Samples covering the acute and convalescent phases of COVID-19 were provided by collaborators in the United States, Italy and Spain. The material from the prospective study consisted of cDNA or gDNA derived from T cells, B-cell-depleted T cells, or PBMCs. Subjects who had been exposed to COVID-19, were actively infected with it, or had recovered from it provided the deeply sampled blood TCRbeta repertoires that made up the dataset. The repertoires were released in a freely available public database meant as a resource for research on the immune response to SARS-CoV-2. Samples came from the ongoing ImmuneRACE study (first 160 participants) plus 1,254 subjects from 6 global collaborators. The sample metadata nearly always contained a de-identified subject ID, COVID-19 status, age in years and sex. Where available, HLA class I and class II types were obtained from metadata supplied by the sample provider rather than from assay-based typing.

Broader findings and caveats from the paper: How much clinical and demographic metadata was included differed by source and by participant, and the metadata was provided uncurated.

TCRbeta CDR3 regions were amplified from genomic DNA using the immunoSEQ Assay, a bias-controlled multiplex PCR. As for the authors' bioinformatics: Nucleated cell counts per sample were estimated from amplification of reference gene primers within the assay. To quantify the absolute abundance of each unique TCRbeta CDR3 rearrangement, sequence reads were collapsed and filtered. Productive Simpson clonality was computed per sample as the square root of Simpson's diversity index over productive rearrangements. TCRdb provides this immuneACCESS table in a form limited to in-frame rearrangements. Some clones are lacking; in checked studies, under half of them reflect an unresolved V gene, and why the rest are absent is not known. V and J calls and clone size are given by that table; D and trimming were obtained from the DNA. Across this sample there are about 180,000 clones, with approximately 83% seen only once. The ten largest clonotypes hold over 2.5% of the sample.

The receptor's source is a man in his fifties or sixties with acute or convalescent COVID-19. Recombination joined TRBV3-1 (or the pseudogene TRBV3-2) with TRBJ2-2; the D gene lacks a confident call. Sequencing was done on a sample of peripheral blood. This receptor has the CDR3 CASSQDVGFTGELFF. The nucleotide sequence reads TGTGCCAGCAGCCAAGATGTCGGGTTCACCGGGGAGCTGTTTTTT.